Below are 30 T cell receptor beta chains sequenced from a single sample in a study of blood T cells in healthy people across ages. The second PCR ran roughly 7 to 12 cycles with a sample-barcoded 5' primer and J-beta primers. TCRdb processed the 5' RACE reads anew with MiXCR; each CDR3 protein has one entry. The sample carries around 800,000 distinct CDR3 sequences, around 42% recorded once. Sequencing input: blood. The receptors here all came from a man between 60 and 70 years old in good health.

The rearrangement joins TRBV20-1 to TRBJ1-3; no definite D call. Germline CDR1 DFQATT, CDR2 SNEGSKA (reference sequence). V was clipped by 3 bases and J by 0 bases, with 15 bases between them. The CDR3 is 16 residues long. Written as DNA, the CDR3 is TGCAGTGCTAGGGCCCTCGGACGGAGCTCTGGAAACACCATATATTTT. Its translation: CSARALGRSSGNTIYF.

The V and J genes are TRBV7-2 and TRBJ1-1; D unresolved. The CDR3 sequence is 13 residues long. Germline loops: CDR1 SGHTA, CDR2 FQGNSA. Trimming took off 3 bases at V and 2 bases at J, with 7 bases between the two ends. CDR3 residues: CASSFSSNTEAFF. Here the CDR3 DNA reads TGTGCCAGCAGCTTCTCATCCAACACTGAAGCTTTCTTT.

V is TRBV7-2 and J is TRBJ2-7; maybe TRBD2 (5 bases). This CDR3 region has 15 residues. Germline CDR1 SGHTA, CDR2 FQGNSA. V was shortened by 6 bases and J by 2 bases, with 17 bases between the two germline ends. CDR3 nucleotides: TGTGCCAGCAGTCCGGCTGAAGGAGGTCCCTACGAGCAGTACTTC. Translation gives CASSPAEGGPYEQYF.

This clonotype was counted a few times. This chain connects TRBV20-1 to TRBJ2-1; D is undetermined. Germline CDR1 DFQATT, CDR2 SNEGSKA (reference sequence). Trimming shortened V by 1 base and J by 8 bases, and 27 bases separated the two germline ends. The CDR3 is 18 amino acids. The CDR3 DNA reads as TGCAGTGCTAGAGTCCCTCGACCCTCGTCTACAATTGGCTATGAGCAGTTCTTC. Translation gives CSARVPRPSSTIGYEQFF.

This sequence joins TRBV7-2 and TRBJ2-5, with TRBD2 identical over 8 bases. This CDR3 is 17 amino acids long. Germline trimming cut 5 bases from V and 5 bases from J; bases unmatched to any gene: 16. The germline V gene encodes CDR1 SGHTA and CDR2 FQGNSA. CDR3 sequence reads: CASSPRPPGLVGETQYF. In DNA, the CDR3 is TGTGCCAGCAGCCCGCGGCCCCCGGGACTAGTCGGCGAGACCCAGTACTTC.

In its sample, this clonotype was seen once. The gene calls are TRBV6-6 and TRBJ2-2, with TRBD1 as a possible D gene (6 bases). V dropped 6 bases and J dropped 5 bases, with 10 bases sitting between them. The CDR3 loop spans 13 amino acids. Germline loops: CDR1 MNHNY, CDR2 SVGAGI (reference sequence). The CDR3 bases are TGTGCCAGCAGGACAGGAGGAACCGGGGAGCTGTTTTTT. Its translation: CASRTGGTGELFF.

This clonotype was observed many times. The V gene is TRBV20-1, the J gene TRBJ1-6; TRBD1 agrees at 7 bases. The CDR3 length is 15 residues. V lost 3 bases, J lost 5 bases, and 7 bases stayed unmatched. The germline gives CDR1 DFQATT, CDR2 SNEGSKA (reference sequence). The CDR3 protein is CSASKLGTDNSPLHF. CDR3 coding DNA: TGCAGTGCTAGCAAACTAGGGACAGATAATTCACCCCTCCACTTT.

Only a few counts were recorded for this clonotype. The V call is TRBV14, the J call TRBJ2-1; no clear D gene. Germline lookup yields CDR1 SGHDN and CDR2 FVKESK. Trimming stripped 0 bases from V and 9 bases from J, with 3 bases between. CDR3 length: 11 amino acids. CDR3: CASSQEVEQFF. Here the CDR3 DNA reads TGTGCCAGCAGCCAAGAGGTTGAGCAGTTCTTC. Full variable domain (rest looked up from reference TRBV14 and TRBJ2-1): EAGVTQFPSHSVIEKGQTVTLRCDPISGHDNLYWYRRVMGKEIKFLLHFVKESKQDESGMPNNRFLAERTGGTYSTLKVQPAELEDSGVYFCASSQEVEQFFGPGTRLTVL.

This clonotype was detected once. CDR3 in amino acids: CATSREGQGYQPQHF. The DNA of the CDR3 is TGTGCCACCAGCAGAGAAGGACAGGGGTATCAGCCCCAGCATTTT. The chain combines TRBV15 with TRBJ1-5; TRBD1 agrees at 9 bases. Trimming at V came to 0 bases and at J to 5 bases, leaving 2 bases not matched to a gene. This CDR3 contains 15 residues. The germline gives CDR1 LNHNV, CDR2 YYDKDF (reference sequence).

About this clonotype: This may be a read error: a much more frequent sequence differs by one nucleotide. The chain has TRBV7-2 and TRBJ1-2; 8 bases agree with TRBD1. V was clipped by 1 base and J by 4 bases; unmatched bases: 5. This CDR3 is 15 amino acids long. Germline V gives CDR1 SGHTA, CDR2 FQGNSA. The CDR3 nucleotides are TGTGCCAGCAGCTTAGGGACAGGGCCATCCTATGGCTACACCTTC. Its translation is CASSLGTGPSYGYTF.

CDR3 sequence: CASSRSGVAEQYF. DNA for the CDR3: TGTGCCAGCAGTCGGAGCGGGGTTGCCGAGCAGTACTTC. This chain uses TRBV6-6 with TRBJ2-7; 7 bases are a match to TRBD2. V lost 5 bases, J lost 6 bases, and 7 bases stayed unmatched. In germline, CDR1 is MNHNY, CDR2 SVGAGI (reference sequence). The CDR3 has 13 residues.

This clonotype was seen a handful of times. The chain is built from TRBV6-5 and TRBJ2-4; 7 positions agree with TRBD1. Trimming cost V 5 bases and J 1 base; bases outside gene matches: 8. This CDR3 spans 16 amino acids. Germline V lookup: CDR1 MNHEY, CDR2 SVGAGI. CDR3 residues: CASSKTGDGAKNIQYF. In DNA form, the CDR3 reads TGTGCCAGCAGTAAAACAGGGGATGGGGCCAAAAACATTCAGTACTTC.

This clonotype was seen a handful of times. The chain has TRBV6-6 and TRBJ1-2; D remains unclear. The CDR3 spans 13 residues. Germline lookup yields CDR1 MNHNY and CDR2 SVGAGI (reference sequence). Trimming pared 6 bases from V and 6 bases from J, leaving 14 bases between. As DNA, the CDR3 is TGTGCCAGCAGCCCCAAACTTTTTAATGGCTACACCTTC. As protein: CASSPKLFNGYTF.

This clonotype appeared a few times. J is TRBJ2-3 and V is TRBV29-1, with 9 bases fitting TRBD2. Germline loops: CDR1 SQVTM, CDR2 ANQGSEA. The CDR3 sequence is 14 residues long. Trimming took 3 bases from V and 3 from J; bases not matched to a gene: 4. The CDR3 sequence is CSVEQAGGTDTQYF. The CDR3 DNA is TGCAGCGTTGAGCAGGCGGGGGGGACAGATACGCAGTATTTT.

This clonotype has only a few counts. J is TRBJ1-1 and V is TRBV5-1; no clear D. CDR3 length: 16 residues. The germline V gene encodes CDR1 SGHRS and CDR2 YFSETQ. Trimming stripped 0 bases from V and 0 bases from J, with 12 bases between. For the CDR3, the DNA is TGCGCCAGCAGCTTGGTGACGATTGACATGAACACTGAAGCTTTCTTT. It is translated as CASSLVTIDMNTEAFF.

This chain connects TRBV6-1 to TRBJ2-1; 10 bases map to TRBD2. Germline V gene sequence: CDR1 MNHNS, CDR2 SASEGT. V shed 8 bases, J shed 8 bases, and the junction held 6 bases outside the gene matches. This CDR3 has 13 amino acids. CDR3 bases: TGTGCCAGCCGAGCGGGGGGGCTCGATGAGCAGTTCTTC. Encoded protein: CASRAGGLDEQFF.

This clonotype was detected a few times. The chain is built from TRBV20-1 and TRBJ2-1, with 12 bases aligning to TRBD2. This CDR3 contains 15 residues. The J segment lost 4 bases and the V segment lost 2 bases, leaving 3 bases of the junction unmatched. Germline values: CDR1 DFQATT, CDR2 SNEGSKA (reference sequence). CDR3 sequence: CSARLGLAGYNEQFF. The DNA for the CDR3 is TGCAGTGCTAGACTTGGACTAGCGGGGTACAATGAGCAGTTCTTC.

This chain uses TRBV20-1 with TRBJ1-2; D uncertain. CDR3 length: 16 residues. V was trimmed by 0 bases and J by 0 bases, leaving 14 bases between them. The germline CDR1 and CDR2 sequences are DFQATT and SNEGSKA (reference sequence). The CDR3 is CSARDKSGHTNYGYTF. The CDR3 nucleotides are TGCAGTGCTAGAGATAAAAGTGGGCATACTAACTATGGCTACACCTTC.

V usage is TRBV30 and J usage is TRBJ2-5; 7 nucleotides align to TRBD2. The germline gives CDR1 GTSNPN, CDR2 SVGIG (reference sequence). The J segment lost 11 bases and the V segment lost 0 bases, leaving 21 bases of the junction unmatched. The CDR3 consists of 17 residues. The DNA of the CDR3 is TGTGCCTGGAGTGTATCCCGGGTGGCAGGGAGGGGCAATGAGCAGTACTTC. Its translation is CAWSVSRVAGRGNEQYF.

This clonotype was seen more than once but under ten times. The gene calls are TRBV7-3 and TRBJ2-1; 8 bases match TRBD1. V was clipped by 2 bases and J by 6 bases; unmatched bases: 6. CDR1 is SGHTA and CDR2 is FQGTGA in the germline V gene. The CDR3 spans 15 residues. The CDR3 DNA reads TGTGCCAGCAGCTTACGGACAGGGACGGGCAATGAGCAGTTCTTC. It translates to CASSLRTGTGNEQFF. Full variable domain (remainder filled in from reference TRBV7-3 and TRBJ2-1): GAGVSQTPSNKVTEKGKYVELRCDPISGHTALYWYRQSLGQGPEFLIYFQGTGAADDSGLPNDRFFAVRPEGSVSTLKIQRTERGDSAVYLCASSLRTGTGNEQFFGPGTRLTVL.

There are a few counts of this clonotype. The V and J genes are TRBV29-1 and TRBJ1-2; 7 bases match TRBD1. Germline V gene data show CDR1 as SQVTM and CDR2 as ANQGSEA. CDR3 length equals 12 residues. J was trimmed by 5 bases and V by 3 bases; bases with no gene match: 3. The CDR3 DNA sequence: TGCAGCGTTGAGCAGGGGGTTTATGGCTACACCTTC. It specifies CSVEQGVYGYTF.

This chain uses TRBV12-3 or TRBV12-4 with TRBJ2-7; 9 bases match TRBD2. Trimming took 6 bases from V and 4 from J; bases not matched to a gene: 10. The CDR3 is 15 amino acids. As DNA, the CDR3 is TGTGCCAGCAGAGCATCCAGCGGGGGGCCATACGAGCAGTACTTC. Its translation is CASRASSGGPYEQYF.

This clonotype was found a few times. The CDR3 loop reads CASSYLGERAFF. The CDR3 DNA reads as TGTGCCAGCAGTTACTTGGGGGAGAGAGCTTTCTTT. This chain uses TRBV6-2 or TRBV6-3 with TRBJ1-1, with a weak D call TRBD1 (5 bases). This CDR3 is built from 12 residues. Looked up from germline, CDR1 is MNHEY and CDR2 is SVGEGT. V was cut by 1 base and J by 10 bases, with 10 bases left in between.

CDR3 sequence reads: CASSDALLAEAAYEQYF. DNA for the CDR3: TGCGCCAGCAGTGATGCCTTACTAGCGGAGGCTGCCTACGAGCAGTACTTC. This rearrangement joins TRBV10-2 to TRBJ2-5; 8 nucleotides agree with TRBD2. The J call is uncertain, as TRBJ2-7 better fits the DNA end. Germline V lookup: CDR1 WSHSY, CDR2 SAAADI. This CDR3 contains 17 residues.

This clonotype was recorded a few times. The rearrangement uses TRBV6-2 or TRBV6-3 and TRBJ1-2; a possible D gene is TRBD1 (6 bases). Germline CDR1 reads MNHEY; CDR2 reads SVGEGT. V was cut by 5 bases and J by 2 bases, with 12 bases left in between. The CDR3 spans 14 residues. The CDR3 DNA sequence: TGTGCCAGCAGTCGGACAGAAGCAAACTATGGCTACACCTTC. As protein: CASSRTEANYGYTF.

The rearrangement links TRBV12-3 or TRBV12-4 to TRBJ2-1, with unresolved D. Trimming stripped 1 base from V and 3 bases from J, with 7 bases between. The CDR3 is 14 amino acids. The CDR3, as DNA: TGTGCCAGCAGTTTAGTGAGCGACTACAATGAGCAGTTCTTC. Protein: CASSLVSDYNEQFF.

This clonotype was counted only a few times. The rearrangement uses TRBV12-3 or TRBV12-4 and TRBJ2-7; D tentatively reads TRBD1 or TRBD2 (7 bases each). This CDR3 is built from 13 residues. Between the trimmed V and J ends, which lost 2 bases and 8 bases, there was a span of 13 bases. CDR3 sequence: CASSLKGRGQQYF. DNA for the CDR3: TGTGCCAGCAGTTTAAAAGGGAGGGGGCAGCAGTACTTC.

This clonotype occurred a few times. This rearrangement joins TRBV12-3 or TRBV12-4 to TRBJ1-6; the match to TRBD1 covers 9 bases. V was pared by 6 bases and J by 10 bases, with 10 bases of the junction left unmatched. This CDR3 is built from 15 residues. CDR3 loop: CASSYTGTGYSPLHF. For the CDR3, the DNA is TGTGCCAGCAGCTACACCGGGACAGGGTACTCACCCCTCCACTTT.

This clonotype has at least ten counts. The rearrangement joins TRBV5-6 to TRBJ2-5; D is perhaps TRBD1 or TRBD2 (5 bases each). From germline, CDR1 is SGHDT and CDR2 YYEEEE. The ends were cut back, 3 bases at V and 5 bases at J, with 14 bases in the middle. The CDR3 extends over 14 amino acids. The CDR3 protein is CASSWGQGGETQYF. CDR3 coding DNA: TGTGCCAGCAGCTGGGGCCAAGGAGGCGAGACCCAGTACTTC.

The chain links TRBV9 to TRBJ2-7; 7 bases agree with TRBD1. This CDR3 has 15 amino acids. V gave up 0 bases and J gave up 4 bases; unmatched junction bases: 7. CDR1 and CDR2 (germline): SGDLS, YYNGEE. As DNA, the CDR3 is TGTGCCAGCAGCGTAGGATTAGGGGGCAGGTACGAGCAGTACTTC. The encoded protein is CASSVGLGGRYEQYF. Combining the CDR3 with reference TRBV9 and TRBJ2-7 gives the whole variable domain DSGVTQTPKHLITATGQRVTLRCSPRSGDLSVYWYQQSLDQGLQFLIQYYNGEERAKGNILERFSAQQFPDLHSELNLSSLELGDSALYFCASSVGLGGRYEQYFGPGTRLTVT.